This is a list of T cell receptor beta chains from one sample in a study of T cell responses to AZD1222 COVID-19 vaccine. Assay used: immunoSEQ multiplex PCR; TCRdb lists only in-frame clones, some missing. The sample has 100,000 to 150,000 clones, around nine tenths seen once; the top ten hold nearly 4.5%. Source: peripheral blood, taken on day 0 of AZD1222 vaccination. The receptors come from an adult in good health. CDR3s include the opening cysteine and the closing phenylalanine or tryptophan. Each record gives: clone size, J gene, D gene, V gene, CDR3 DNA, CDR3 protein. A D gene is named only where the DNA matches it firmly. Size tells how often a clone was seen (once, few, many) or the class of an expanded clone, and some rows leave it out.

- TRBJ1-5 - TRBV12-3/TRBV12-4 TGTGCCAGCAGTCACAGGATCGATCAGCCCCAGCATTTT CASSHRIDQPQHF
- TRBJ1-4 - TRBV25-1 TGTGCCAGCAGTGAATCAGGGTTCACTAATGAAAAACTGTTTTTT CASSESGFTNEKLFF
- TRBJ1-3 - TRBV14 TGTGCCAGCAGCCGCCTGACAGGCAACTCTGGAAACACCATATATTTT CASSRLTGNSGNTIYF
once TRBJ2-3 - TRBV2 TGTGCCAGCGTGCCTAAGTCTAGCACAGATACGCAGTATTTT CASVPKSSTDTQYF
- TRBJ2-3 TRBD2 TRBV19 TGTGCCAGTACCACTAGCGGCAGCACAGATACGCAGTATTTT CASTTSGSTDTQYF
- TRBJ2-1 - TRBV18 TGTGCCAGCTCTCCGAAGCGGAGCTCCTACAATGAGCAGTTCTTC CASSPKRSSYNEQFF
- TRBJ2-5 - TRBV25-1 TGTGCCAGCAGGGAAACAGGTGAAGAGACCCAGTACTTC CASRETGEETQYF
- TRBJ1-5 - TRBV4-1 TGCGCCAGCAGCCCATCGTGGCAGGGAGGACAGCCCCAGCATTTT CASSPSWQGGQPQHF
- TRBJ2-1 TRBD2 TRBV7-2 TGTGCCAGCGGGGCTAGCGGGGGAGGATACAATGAGCAGTTCTTC CASGASGGGYNEQFF
- TRBJ2-5 TRBD2 TRBV5-4 TGTGCCAGCAGCTTGGTTATAGCGGGAGTAGAGACCCAGTACTTC CASSLVIAGVETQYF
- TRBJ1-3 - TRBV7-2 TGTGCCAGCAGCGGGCCAGAAAGAGGAAACACCATATATTTT CASSGPERGNTIYF
- TRBJ1-1 - TRBV5-1 TGCGCCAGCAGCCCCCAGGCGGGGACGGTGAACACTGAAGCTTTCTTT CASSPQAGTVNTEAFF
- TRBJ2-6 - TRBV5-1 TGCGCCAGCAGCTTGGTTAGCTCTGGGGCCAACGTCCTGACTTTC CASSLVSSGANVLTF
- TRBJ2-3 - TRBV10-3 TGTGCCATCAAAGGACACGCGGACACAGATACGCAGTATTTT CAIKGHADTDTQYF
- TRBJ1-5 TRBD1 TRBV27 TGTGCCAGCAGTTTATCCCCGACAGGGGGCAATCAGCCCCAGCATTTT CASSLSPTGGNQPQHF
once TRBJ2-2 - TRBV12-3/TRBV12-4 TGTGCCAGCTTAAGGGATAGGAGGGAGCTGTTTTTT CASLRDRRELFF
- TRBJ1-5 - TRBV4-2 TGTGCCAGCAGCCAAGAGGCAGCCGGGCAGCCCCAGCATTTT CASSQEAAGQPQHF
- TRBJ1-6 TRBD1 TRBV4-1 TGCGCCAGCAGCCAACCCGGACAGGGGGTAGGATCACCCCTCCACTTT CASSQPGQGVGSPLHF
- TRBJ1-5 - TRBV5-8 TGTGCCAGCAGCTTGGGCCCGCCGAGGGGCAATCAGCCCCAGCATTTT CASSLGPPRGNQPQHF
- TRBJ2-3 - TRBV11-2 TGTGCCAGCAGCCCAAGGCCTAGGATAGTCCCTAGCACAGATACGCAGTATTTT CASSPRPRIVPSTDTQYF